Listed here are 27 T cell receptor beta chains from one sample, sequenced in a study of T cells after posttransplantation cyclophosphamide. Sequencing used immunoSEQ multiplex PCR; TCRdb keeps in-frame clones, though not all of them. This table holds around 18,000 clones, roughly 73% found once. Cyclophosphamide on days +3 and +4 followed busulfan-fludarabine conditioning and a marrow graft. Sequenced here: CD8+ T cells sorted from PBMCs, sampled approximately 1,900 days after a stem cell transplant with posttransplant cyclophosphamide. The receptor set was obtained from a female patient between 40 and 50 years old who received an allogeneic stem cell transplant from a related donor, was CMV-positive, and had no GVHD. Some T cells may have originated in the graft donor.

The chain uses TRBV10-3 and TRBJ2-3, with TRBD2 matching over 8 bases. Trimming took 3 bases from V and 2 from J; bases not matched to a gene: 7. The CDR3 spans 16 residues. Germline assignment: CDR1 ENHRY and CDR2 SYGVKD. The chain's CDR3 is CAISDTRAGDTDTQYF. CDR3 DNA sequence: TGTGCCATCAGTGATACTCGAGCGGGGGACACAGATACGCAGTATTTT.

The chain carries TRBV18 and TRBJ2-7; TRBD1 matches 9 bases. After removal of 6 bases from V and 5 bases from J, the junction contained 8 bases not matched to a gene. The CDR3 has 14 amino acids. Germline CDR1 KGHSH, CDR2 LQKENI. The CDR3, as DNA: TGTGCCAGCTCGACCGGGACAGGGTCCCACGAGCAGTACTTC. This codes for CASSTGTGSHEQYF.

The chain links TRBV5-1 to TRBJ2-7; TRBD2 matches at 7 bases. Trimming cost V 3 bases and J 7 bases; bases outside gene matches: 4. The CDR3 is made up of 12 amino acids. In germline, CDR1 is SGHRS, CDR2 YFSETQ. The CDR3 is CASSWGGREQYF. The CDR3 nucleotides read TGCGCCAGCAGCTGGGGGGGGAGAGAGCAGTACTTC.

The CDR3: CASSNLGGSDTQYF. The CDR3 nucleotides are TGTGCCAGCAGCAACCTAGGGGGTTCGGATACGCAGTATTTT. V is TRBV7-6 and J is TRBJ2-3; D perhaps matches TRBD1 (6 bases). The CDR3 contains 14 residues. The V gene lost 5 bases and the J gene lost 6 bases, with 15 bases spanning the gap. Germline V gene data show CDR1 as SGHVS and CDR2 as FNYEAQ.

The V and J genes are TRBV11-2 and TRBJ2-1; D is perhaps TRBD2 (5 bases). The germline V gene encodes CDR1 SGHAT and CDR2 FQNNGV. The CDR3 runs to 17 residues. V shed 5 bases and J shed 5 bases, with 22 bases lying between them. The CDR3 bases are TGTGCCAGCAGCCCCGGTCTAGCTTTTATTAAGAACAATGAGCAGTTCTTC. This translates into CASSPGLAFIKNNEQFF.

As DNA, the CDR3 is TGTGCCAGTAGTATAGTTCTAAACGCGGATACGCAGTATTTT. As protein: CASSIVLNADTQYF. This chain uses TRBV19 with TRBJ2-3, with D uncertain. This CDR3 region has 14 residues. With 1 base removed from V and 6 bases from J, the gap between germline ends came to 11 bases. Per germline, CDR1 LNHDA and CDR2 SQIVND (reference sequence).

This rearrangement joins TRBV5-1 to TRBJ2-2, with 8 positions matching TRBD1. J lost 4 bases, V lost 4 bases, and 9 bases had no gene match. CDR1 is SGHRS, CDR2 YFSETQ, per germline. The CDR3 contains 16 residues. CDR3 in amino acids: CASSPAQGAITGELFF. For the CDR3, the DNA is TGCGCCAGCAGCCCTGCTCAGGGGGCGATCACCGGGGAGCTGTTTTTT.

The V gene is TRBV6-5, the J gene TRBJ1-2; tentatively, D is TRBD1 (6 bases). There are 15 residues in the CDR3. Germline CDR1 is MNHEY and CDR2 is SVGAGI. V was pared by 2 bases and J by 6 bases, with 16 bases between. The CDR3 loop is CASSYAPGTIHGYTF. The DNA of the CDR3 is TGTGCCAGCAGTTACGCCCCCGGGACAATTCATGGCTACACCTTC.

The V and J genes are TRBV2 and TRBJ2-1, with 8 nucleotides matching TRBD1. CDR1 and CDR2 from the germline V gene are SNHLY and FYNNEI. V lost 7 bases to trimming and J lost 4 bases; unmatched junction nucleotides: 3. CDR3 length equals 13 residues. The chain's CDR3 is CASNRQGYNEQFF. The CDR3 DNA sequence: TGTGCCAGCAACCGACAGGGGTACAATGAGCAGTTCTTC.

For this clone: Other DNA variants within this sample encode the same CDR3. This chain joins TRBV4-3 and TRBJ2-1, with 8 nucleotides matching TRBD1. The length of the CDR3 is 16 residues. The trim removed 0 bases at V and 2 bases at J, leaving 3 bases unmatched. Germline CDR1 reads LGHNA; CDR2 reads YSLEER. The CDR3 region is CASSQDGQGAYNEQFF. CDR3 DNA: TGCGCCAGCAGCCAAGATGGACAGGGCGCCTACAATGAGCAGTTCTTC.

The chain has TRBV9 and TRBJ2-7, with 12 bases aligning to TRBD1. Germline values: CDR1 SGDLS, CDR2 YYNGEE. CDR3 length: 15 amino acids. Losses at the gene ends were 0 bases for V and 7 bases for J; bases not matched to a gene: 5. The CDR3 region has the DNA TGTGCCAGCAGCGTAGGAGGGACAGGGGGCTGGGAGCAGTACTTC. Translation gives CASSVGGTGGWEQYF.

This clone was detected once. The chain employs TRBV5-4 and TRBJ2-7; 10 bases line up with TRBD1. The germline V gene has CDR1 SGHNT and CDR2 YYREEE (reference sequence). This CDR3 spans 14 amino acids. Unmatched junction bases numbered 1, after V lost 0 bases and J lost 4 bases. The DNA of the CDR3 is TGTGCCAGCAGCTTGGGGGACAGGGGTTACGAGCAGTACTTC. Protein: CASSLGDRGYEQYF.

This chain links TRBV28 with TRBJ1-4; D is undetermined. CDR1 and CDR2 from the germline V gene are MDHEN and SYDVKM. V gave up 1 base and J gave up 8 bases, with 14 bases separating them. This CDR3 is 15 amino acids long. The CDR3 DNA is TGTGCCAGCAGTTTATCCTGGGCAAGCCGGGAAAAACTGTTTTTT. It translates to CASSLSWASREKLFF.

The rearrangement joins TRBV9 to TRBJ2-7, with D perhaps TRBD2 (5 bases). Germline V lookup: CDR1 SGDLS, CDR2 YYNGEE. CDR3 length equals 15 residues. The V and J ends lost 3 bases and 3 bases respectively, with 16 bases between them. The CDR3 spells CASSALPGKIYEQYF. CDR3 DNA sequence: TGTGCCAGCAGCGCACTCCCGGGGAAGATCTACGAGCAGTACTTC.

The CDR3 region has the DNA TGCGCCAGCAGACTCGGGGACAGGGAGGTTAATTCACCCCTCCACTTT. It translates to CASRLGDREVNSPLHF. V gene TRBV5-1 combines with J gene TRBJ1-6; 9 nucleotides agree with TRBD1. Germline CDR1 and CDR2: SGHRS and YFSETQ. CDR3 length: 16 residues. V was clipped by 5 bases and J by 6 bases; unmatched bases: 9.

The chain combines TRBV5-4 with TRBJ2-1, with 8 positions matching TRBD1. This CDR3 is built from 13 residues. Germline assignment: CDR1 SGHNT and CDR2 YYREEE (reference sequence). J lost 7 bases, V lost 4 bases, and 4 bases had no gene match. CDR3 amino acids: CASSQDRGNEQFF. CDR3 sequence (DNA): TGTGCCAGCAGCCAAGACAGGGGTAATGAGCAGTTCTTC.

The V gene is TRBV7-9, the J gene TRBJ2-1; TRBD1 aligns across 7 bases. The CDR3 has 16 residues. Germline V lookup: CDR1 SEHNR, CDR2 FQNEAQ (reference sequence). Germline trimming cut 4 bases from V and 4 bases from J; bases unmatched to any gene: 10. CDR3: CASSSGPGRGYNEQFF. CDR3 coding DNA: TGTGCCAGCAGCTCAGGCCCCGGCAGGGGGTACAATGAGCAGTTCTTC.

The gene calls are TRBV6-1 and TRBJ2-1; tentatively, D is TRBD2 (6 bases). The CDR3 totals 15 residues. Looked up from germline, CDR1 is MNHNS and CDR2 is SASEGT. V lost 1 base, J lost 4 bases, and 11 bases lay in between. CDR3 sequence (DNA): TGTGCCAGCAGTGAAGAAGGCGGGGCGTACAATGAGCAGTTCTTC. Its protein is CASSEEGGAYNEQFF.

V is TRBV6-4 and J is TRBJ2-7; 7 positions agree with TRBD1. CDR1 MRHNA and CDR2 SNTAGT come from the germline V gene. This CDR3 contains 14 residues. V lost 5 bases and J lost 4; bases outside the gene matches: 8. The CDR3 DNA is TGTGCCAGCAGTCCCGGGACAGCTTCGTACGAGCAGTACTTC. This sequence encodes CASSPGTASYEQYF.

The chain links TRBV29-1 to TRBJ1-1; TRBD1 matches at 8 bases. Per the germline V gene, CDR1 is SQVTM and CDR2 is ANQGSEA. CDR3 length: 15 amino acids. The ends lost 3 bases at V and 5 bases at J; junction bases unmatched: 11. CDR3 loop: CSVEGQGARETEAFF. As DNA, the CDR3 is TGCAGCGTTGAGGGGCAGGGGGCACGTGAGACTGAAGCTTTCTTT. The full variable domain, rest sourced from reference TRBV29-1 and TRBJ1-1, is SAVISQKPSRDICQRGTSLTIQCQVDSQVTMMFWYRQQPGQSLTLIATANQGSEATYESGFVIDKFPISRPNLTFSTLTVSNMSPEDSSIYLCSVEGQGARETEAFFGQGTRLTVV.

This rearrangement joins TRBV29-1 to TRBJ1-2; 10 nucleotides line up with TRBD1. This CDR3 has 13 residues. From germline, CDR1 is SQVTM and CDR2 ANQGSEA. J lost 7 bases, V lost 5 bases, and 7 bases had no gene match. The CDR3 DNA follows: TGCAGCGTTCGGGACAGGGGATCGGGTGGCTACACCTTC. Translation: CSVRDRGSGGYTF.

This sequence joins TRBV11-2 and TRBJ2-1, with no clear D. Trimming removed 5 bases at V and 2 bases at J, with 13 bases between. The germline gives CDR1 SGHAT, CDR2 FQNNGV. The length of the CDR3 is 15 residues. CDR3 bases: TGTGCCAGCAGCCCCGCCGGGTCTGCCTACAATGAGCAGTTCTTC. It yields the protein CASSPAGSAYNEQFF.

CDR3 in amino acids: CASSARLAGDPTDTQYF. As DNA, the CDR3 is TGTGCCAGCAGTGCTCGACTAGCGGGGGACCCCACGGATACGCAGTATTTT. The chain combines TRBV6-1 with TRBJ2-3; TRBD2 agrees at 12 bases. Germline trimming cut 4 bases from V and 6 bases from J; bases unmatched to any gene: 11. Germline V gene lookup returns CDR1 MNHNS and CDR2 SASEGT. The CDR3 has 17 amino acids.

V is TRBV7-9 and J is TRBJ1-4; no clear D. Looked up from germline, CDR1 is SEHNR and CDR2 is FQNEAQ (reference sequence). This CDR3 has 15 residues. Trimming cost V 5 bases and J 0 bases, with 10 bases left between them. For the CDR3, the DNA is TGTGCCAGCAGCCCCCGGGTTACAACTAATGAAAAACTGTTTTTT. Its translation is CASSPRVTTNEKLFF.

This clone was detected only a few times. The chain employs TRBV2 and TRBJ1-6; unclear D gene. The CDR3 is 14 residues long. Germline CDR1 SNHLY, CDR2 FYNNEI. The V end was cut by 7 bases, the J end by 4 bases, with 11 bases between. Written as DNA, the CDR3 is TGTGCCAGCAACTCCCTGACTTATAATTCACCCCTCCACTTT. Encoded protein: CASNSLTYNSPLHF.

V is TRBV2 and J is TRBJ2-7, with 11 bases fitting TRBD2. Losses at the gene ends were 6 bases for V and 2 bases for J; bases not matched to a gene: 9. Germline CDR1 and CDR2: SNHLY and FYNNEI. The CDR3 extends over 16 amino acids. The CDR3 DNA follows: TGTGCCAGCAGCCCCAGGACTAGCGGGCCACCCTACGAGCAGTACTTC. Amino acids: CASSPRTSGPPYEQYF.

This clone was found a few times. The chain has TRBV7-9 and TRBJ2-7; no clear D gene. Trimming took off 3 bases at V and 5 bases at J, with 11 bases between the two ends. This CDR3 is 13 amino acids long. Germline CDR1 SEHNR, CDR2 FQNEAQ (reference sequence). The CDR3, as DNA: TGTGCCAGCAGCTTGGAAGACACCGACGAGCAGTACTTC. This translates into CASSLEDTDEQYF.